The clone carrying this T cell receptor beta chain has a handful of counts. It was 5'RACE with constant-segment primers that produced the TCR alpha and TCR beta cDNA libraries, which carried sample barcodes and UMIs. Via MiXCR, TCRdb re-called the 5' RACE reads, giving one row per CDR3 protein. Among tens of thousands of distinct CDR3 sequences listed, around 13% were seen once. This sample stems from a study of T-cell memory formation after mild COVID-19. The receptor's source is an adult woman who had mild COVID-19 (a few samples of this study predate the infection). Cell type and time point are not known. Material: PBMCs or a T cell subset sorted from them (not recorded which).

As DNA, the CDR3 is TGTGCCAGCATCAAATGGACTAGCGGGAGGTCCGGCTCCTACAATGAGCAGTTCTTC. Its protein is CASIKWTSGRSGSYNEQFF. The V and J genes are TRBV12-3 or TRBV12-4 and TRBJ2-1; 14 bases agree with TRBD2. The V segment lost 7 bases and the J segment 0 bases; nucleotides outside the gene matches: 11. The CDR3 has 19 residues.